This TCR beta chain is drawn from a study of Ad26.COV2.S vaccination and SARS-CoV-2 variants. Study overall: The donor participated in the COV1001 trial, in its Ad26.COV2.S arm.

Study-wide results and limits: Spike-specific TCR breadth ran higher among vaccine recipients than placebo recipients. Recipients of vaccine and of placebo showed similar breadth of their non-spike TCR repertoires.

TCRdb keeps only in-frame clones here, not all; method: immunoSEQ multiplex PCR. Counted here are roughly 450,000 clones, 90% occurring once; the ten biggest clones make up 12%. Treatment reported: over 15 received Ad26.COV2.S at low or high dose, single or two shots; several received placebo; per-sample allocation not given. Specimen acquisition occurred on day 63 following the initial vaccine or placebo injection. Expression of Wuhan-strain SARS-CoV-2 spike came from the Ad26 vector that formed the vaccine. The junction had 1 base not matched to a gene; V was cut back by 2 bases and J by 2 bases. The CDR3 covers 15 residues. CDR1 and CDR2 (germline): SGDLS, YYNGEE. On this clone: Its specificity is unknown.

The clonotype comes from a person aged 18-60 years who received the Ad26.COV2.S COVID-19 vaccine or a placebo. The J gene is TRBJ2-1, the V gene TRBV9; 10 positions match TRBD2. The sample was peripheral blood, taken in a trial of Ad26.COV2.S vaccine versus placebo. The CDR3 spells CASSVGLATYNEQFF. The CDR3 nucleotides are TGTGCCAGCAGCGTGGGACTAGCGACCTACAATGAGCAGTTCTTC.